The 5 T cell receptor beta chains below were found in one sample sequenced in a study of blood T cell repertoires in COVID-19. Repertoires were generated with immunoSEQ multiplex PCR, while TCRdb's copy carries only in-frame clones and drops some. The table shows roughly 100,000 clones, with approximately 80% occurring only once. Sample: peripheral blood. The source of these receptors is a human donor in a cohort sampled during active or convalescent COVID-19.

The chain employs TRBV25-1 and TRBJ2-2; the D gene is possibly TRBD1 (6 bases). The CDR3 loop spans 15 amino acids. Per germline, CDR1 MGHDK and CDR2 SYGVNS. The V end was cut by 3 bases, the J end by 1 base, with 9 bases between. CDR3 amino acids: CASSDSGENTGELFF. In nucleotides, the CDR3 is TGTGCCAGCAGTGACTCAGGGGAGAACACCGGGGAGCTGTTTTTT. The full variable domain, its missing parts supplied by reference TRBV25-1 and TRBJ2-2, is EADIYQTPRYLVIGTGKKITLECSQTMGHDKMYWYQQDPGMELHLIHYSYGVNSTEKGDLSSESTVSRIRTEHFPLTLESARPSHTSQYLCASSDSGENTGELFFGEGSRLTVL.

The genes are TRBV5-1 and TRBJ2-3; 9 bases align to TRBD2. Trimming removed 4 bases from V and 4 bases from J; junction bases left unmatched: 13. The CDR3 runs to 17 residues. Germline CDR1 reads SGHRS; CDR2 reads YFSETQ. Here the CDR3 reads CASSLAGGPSEADTQYF. The CDR3 nucleotides read TGCGCCAGCAGCCTGGCGGGGGGGCCCTCTGAGGCAGATACGCAGTATTTT.

The V call is TRBV9, the J call TRBJ2-2, with 8 nucleotides matching TRBD2. Trimming removed 4 bases from V and 6 bases from J; junction bases left unmatched: 8. The CDR3 consists of 15 residues. Germline assignment: CDR1 SGDLS and CDR2 YYNGEE. The CDR3 DNA follows: TGTGCCAGCAGCACCAGGACTAGCTCGGCCGGGGAGCTGTTTTTT. This gives the protein CASSTRTSSAGELFF. The variable domain in full, completed from reference TRBV9 and TRBJ2-2, reads DSGVTQTPKHLITATGQRVTLRCSPRSGDLSVYWYQQSLDQGLQFLIQYYNGEERAKGNILERFSAQQFPDLHSELNLSSLELGDSALYFCASSTRTSSAGELFFGEGSRLTVL.

This clone was counted between two and nine times. Here the CDR3 reads CASSPPFGARNSPLHF. CDR3 in DNA: TGTGCCAGCAGCCCTCCTTTTGGGGCTCGAAATTCACCCCTCCACTTT. This rearrangement joins TRBV27 to TRBJ1-6; D perhaps matches TRBD1 (5 bases). The germline gives CDR1 MNHEY, CDR2 SMNVEV (reference sequence). V shed 6 bases and J shed 7 bases, with 19 bases lying between them. CDR3 size: 16 residues.

This clone was seen more than once but under ten times. This chain connects TRBV12-5 to TRBJ2-1, with D possibly matching TRBD1 (6 bases). CDR3 length: 14 residues. Germline V CDR1 and CDR2: LGHNT, FRNRAP. The V gene lost 0 bases and the J gene lost 5 bases, with 8 bases spanning the gap. The CDR3 DNA reads TGTGCTAGTGGTTTGGTAGGGGGAAACAATGAGCAGTTCTTC. Amino acids: CASGLVGGNNEQFF.